What follows is one T cell receptor (beta chain) and its context. No antigen is known for it. The identical CDR3 is also encoded by other nucleotide sequences in the sample. The V gene's germline CDR1 is KGHSH and CDR2 LQKENI. Trimming removed 1 base at V and 1 base at J, with 7 bases between. This CDR3 region has 14 residues. This table comes from immunoSEQ multiplex PCR, and its TCRdb copy is limited to in-frame clones, with some not included. The data hold roughly 100,000 clones, with under 90% observed a single time. These data originate in a study of T cell clones after liver transplantation. Overall study context: Pre-transplant mixed lymphocyte reactions yielded third-party-reactive TCRbeta sequences as comparators for graft-donor-reactive sequences. Standard immunosuppression, with no induction, continued until 12-24 months after transplant.

Study-wide results and caveats: Donor-reactive sequences fell more than third party-reactive ones, suggesting partial deletion.

This clonotype originated in a human patient who received a liver transplant. Some T cells may originate from the graft donor. The sample was CD4+ T cells from blood, taken approximately 50 months after liver transplant. The gene calls are TRBV18 and TRBJ1-1; D unresolved. The CDR3 DNA reads as TGTGCCAGCTCACCACAGGGAGGGAACACTGAAGCTTTCTTT. Translating it yields CASSPQGGNTEAFF.